A selection of T cell receptor beta chains follows, all from one sample in a study of vaccination and CD4 T cells after COVID-19. Via MiXCR, TCRdb re-called the PCR reads, giving one row per CDR3 protein. The sample holds approximately 12,000 distinct CDR3 sequences, 30% to 40% seen once. Their cognate antigens are unknown. The sequenced sample was CD4+ T cells from blood, cultured in vitro, obtained after SARS-CoV-2 vaccination. The receptors derive from a human donor who had recovered from COVID-19. CDR3s include the opening cysteine and the closing phenylalanine or tryptophan. The order of the fields is D gene, V gene, clone size, J gene, CDR3 DNA, CDR3 protein. D genes are given only for firm matches. Some rows have no size entry. The others give once, few or many, or a class for an expanded clone.

d_gene: .; v_gene: TRBV19; abundance: .; j_gene: TRBJ1-2; CDR3nt: TGTGCCAGTAGTATCGGGCACCCTAACTATGGCTACACCTTC; CDR3aa: CASSIGHPNYGYTF
d_gene: .; v_gene: TRBV9; abundance: .; j_gene: TRBJ2-3; CDR3nt: TGTGCCAGCAGAGCCGCGGAGGGGGCGACGCAGTATTTT; CDR3aa: CASRAAEGATQYF
d_gene: TRBD1; v_gene: TRBV7-9; abundance: .; j_gene: TRBJ1-4; CDR3nt: TGTGCCAGCAGGTTCGGGACAGGGAATGAAAAACTGTTTTTT; CDR3aa: CASRFGTGNEKLFF
d_gene: .; v_gene: TRBV4-2; abundance: .; j_gene: TRBJ1-5; CDR3nt: TGTGCCAGCAGCCAAGATATACTGCCGGAAGAGCCCCAGCATTTT; CDR3aa: CASSQDILPEEPQHF
d_gene: TRBD2; v_gene: TRBV18; abundance: few; j_gene: TRBJ2-3; CDR3nt: TGTGCCAGCTCGCATCTAGCGGGGGGAAGCGATACGCAGTATTTT; CDR3aa: CASSHLAGGSDTQYF
d_gene: TRBD1; v_gene: TRBV28; abundance: .; j_gene: TRBJ1-1; CDR3nt: TGTGCCAGCACCCTGGACAGGCTTAACACTGAAGCTTTCTTT; CDR3aa: CASTLDRLNTEAFF
d_gene: TRBD2; v_gene: TRBV11-2; abundance: .; j_gene: TRBJ2-7; CDR3nt: TGTGCCAGCAGCTCCACCGGGACTACCTACGAGCAGTACTTC; CDR3aa: CASSSTGTTYEQYF
d_gene: TRBD2; v_gene: TRBV4-3; abundance: .; j_gene: TRBJ2-5; CDR3nt: TGCGCCAGCAGCCTAAGACTAGCGGGAGCCATGGGGCAAGAGACCCAGTACTTC; CDR3aa: CASSLRLAGAMGQETQYF
d_gene: .; v_gene: TRBV7-2; abundance: .; j_gene: TRBJ1-5; CDR3nt: TGTGCCAGCAGCTCGCCAGGGGCCAATCAGCCCCAGCATTTT; CDR3aa: CASSSPGANQPQHF
d_gene: .; v_gene: TRBV6-5; abundance: .; j_gene: TRBJ1-5; CDR3nt: TGTGCCAGCAGTTACGGGAGGGGGGGGCTGCCCCAGCATTTT; CDR3aa: CASSYGRGGLPQHF
d_gene: .; v_gene: TRBV19; abundance: .; j_gene: TRBJ1-6; CDR3nt: TGTGCCACCCACGGGGGGTTCGGATCACCCCTCCACTTT; CDR3aa: CATHGGFGSPLHF
d_gene: .; v_gene: TRBV24-1; abundance: few; j_gene: TRBJ2-2; CDR3nt: TGTGCCACCAGTGATTTCCGGCAGGGTACTACCGGGGAGCTGTTTTTT; CDR3aa: CATSDFRQGTTGELFF
d_gene: .; v_gene: TRBV27; abundance: few; j_gene: TRBJ2-1; CDR3nt: TGTGCCAGCAGTTCCTGGATTAGGCACCCCCAAGGGATTAATGAGCAGTTCTTC; CDR3aa: CASSSWIRHPQGINEQFF
d_gene: TRBD1; v_gene: TRBV6-1; abundance: .; j_gene: TRBJ2-7; CDR3nt: TGTGCCAGCAGCGACCGGGACAGGGGTTCCTACGAGCAGTACTTC; CDR3aa: CASSDRDRGSYEQYF
d_gene: .; v_gene: TRBV29-1; abundance: few; j_gene: TRBJ1-6; CDR3nt: TGCAGCGTTGAGGGGCCCGATTCACCCCTCCACTTT; CDR3aa: CSVEGPDSPLHF
d_gene: .; v_gene: TRBV12-3/TRBV12-4; abundance: few; j_gene: TRBJ1-2; CDR3nt: TGTGCCAGCAGTCGAGGGTATGGCTACACCTTC; CDR3aa: CASSRGYGYTF
d_gene: .; v_gene: TRBV6-1; abundance: .; j_gene: TRBJ2-2; CDR3nt: TGTGCCAGCAGGGGGGACACACACACCGGGGAGCTGTTTTTT; CDR3aa: CASRGDTHTGELFF
d_gene: .; v_gene: TRBV6-1; abundance: .; j_gene: TRBJ1-2; CDR3nt: TGTGCCAGCAACCTGGACCCCCGAAGCGCTGGCTACACCTTC; CDR3aa: CASNLDPRSAGYTF
d_gene: .; v_gene: TRBV2; abundance: .; j_gene: TRBJ2-5; CDR3nt: TGTGCCAGCAGTGACTTTAGACGAGAGACCCAGTACTTC; CDR3aa: CASSDFRRETQYF
d_gene: .; v_gene: TRBV20-1; abundance: once; j_gene: TRBJ2-7; CDR3nt: TGCAGTGCTAAACGGGGCAGGGACTACGAGCAGTACTTC; CDR3aa: CSAKRGRDYEQYF
d_gene: .; v_gene: TRBV20-1; abundance: few; j_gene: TRBJ1-6; CDR3nt: TGCAGTGGCGAAGAGAGGGGACGTTCACCCCTCCACTTT; CDR3aa: CSGEERGRSPLHF
d_gene: TRBD2; v_gene: TRBV7-2; abundance: medium-sized; j_gene: TRBJ2-5; CDR3nt: TGTGCCAGCAGCCCCGTACTAGCGGGTGGGGGCGAGGCCCAGTACTTC; CDR3aa: CASSPVLAGGGEAQYF
d_gene: .; v_gene: TRBV11-2; abundance: medium-sized; j_gene: TRBJ2-3; CDR3nt: TGTGCCAGCAGCTCCCAGTTTTGGGAGCAGTATTTT; CDR3aa: CASSSQFWEQYF
d_gene: .; v_gene: TRBV29-1; abundance: .; j_gene: TRBJ1-2; CDR3nt: TGCAGCGTTGAAGAGCTTACAGGGTTTGGCTACACCTTC; CDR3aa: CSVEELTGFGYTF
d_gene: .; v_gene: TRBV6-1; abundance: .; j_gene: TRBJ2-7; CDR3nt: TGTGCCAGCAACGACAGAAGCTACGAGCAGTACTTC; CDR3aa: CASNDRSYEQYF
d_gene: .; v_gene: TRBV7-9; abundance: .; j_gene: TRBJ1-1; CDR3nt: TGTGCCAGCAGCTTAAAGGGCGGGGAAGCTTTCTTT; CDR3aa: CASSLKGGEAFF
d_gene: TRBD2; v_gene: TRBV30; abundance: .; j_gene: TRBJ2-5; CDR3nt: TGTGCCTGGAGTGTGGTGCTAGCGGGAGGATCAGAGACCCAGTACTTC; CDR3aa: CAWSVVLAGGSETQYF
d_gene: .; v_gene: TRBV20-1; abundance: few; j_gene: TRBJ1-2; CDR3nt: TGCAGTGCTAGCAAGTCCACCTTATCGGGTGGCTACACCTTC; CDR3aa: CSASKSTLSGGYTF
d_gene: .; v_gene: TRBV7-2; abundance: medium-sized; j_gene: TRBJ1-2; CDR3nt: TGTGCCAGCAGCGTAGGGTTGAGGACCGGGGGCTACACCTTC; CDR3aa: CASSVGLRTGGYTF
d_gene: TRBD1; v_gene: TRBV7-2; abundance: few; j_gene: TRBJ1-6; CDR3nt: TGTGCCAGCAGCTATGACAGGGGAGCATCACCCCTCCACTTT; CDR3aa: CASSYDRGASPLHF
d_gene: TRBD1; v_gene: TRBV6-5; abundance: few; j_gene: TRBJ2-1; CDR3nt: TGTGCCAGCAGTTATACCCAGACAGGGGTCGTTGAGCAGTTCTTC; CDR3aa: CASSYTQTGVVEQFF
d_gene: .; v_gene: TRBV6-2/TRBV6-3; abundance: .; j_gene: TRBJ2-3; CDR3nt: TGTGCCAGCAGCAGGCAGGGAGACACAGATACGCAGTATTTT; CDR3aa: CASSRQGDTDTQYF
d_gene: .; v_gene: TRBV28; abundance: .; j_gene: TRBJ1-5; CDR3nt: TGTGCCAGCAGTTTATTGGGTAGCAATCAGCCCCAGCATTTT; CDR3aa: CASSLLGSNQPQHF
d_gene: .; v_gene: TRBV28; abundance: .; j_gene: TRBJ1-2; CDR3nt: TGTGCCAGCAGACGCTCCTTTGGCCGAAGGAGCTATGGCTACACCTTC; CDR3aa: CASRRSFGRRSYGYTF
d_gene: .; v_gene: TRBV10-2; abundance: .; j_gene: TRBJ1-2; CDR3nt: TGCGCCAGCAGTCCCTTCGGCCTCTATGGCTACACCTTC; CDR3aa: CASSPFGLYGYTF